The present entry profiles one T cell receptor (beta chain) with its context. Its antigen is not identified. The sequenced target, TCR beta, came from blood CD8+ and CD4+ T cells. This sample stems from a study of CD8 T cells in Susac syndrome. Study outcomes and limitations: As acknowledged by the study, its TCR sequencing and HLA analysis included a relatively small number of individuals.

Reverse transcription used about 0.45 to 1 ug RNA and random hexamers. The amplification used immunoSEQ multiplex PCR on TCR beta CDR3; it spanned 54 Vbeta and 13 Jbeta. TCRdb re-derived calls from the immunoSEQ multiplex PCR reads in MiXCR, one entry per CDR3 protein. The sample gives more than 130,000 distinct CDR3 sequences, 94% of which show up once; roughly 0.27% is in the top ten. Trimming at V came to 4 bases and at J to 5 bases, leaving 9 bases not matched to a gene. This CDR3 spans 14 amino acids. The V gene's germline CDR1 is SGDLS and CDR2 YYNGEE. This chain uses TRBV9 with TRBJ2-7, with 7 bases lining up with TRBD2. This TCR came from a human donor in good health. Sequencing was done on a sample of CD8+ T cells from PBMCs. CDR3 nucleotide sequence: TGTGCCAGCAGCCCTCGCGGGCGGGAGAACGAGCAGTACTTC. This codes for CASSPRGRENEQYF.